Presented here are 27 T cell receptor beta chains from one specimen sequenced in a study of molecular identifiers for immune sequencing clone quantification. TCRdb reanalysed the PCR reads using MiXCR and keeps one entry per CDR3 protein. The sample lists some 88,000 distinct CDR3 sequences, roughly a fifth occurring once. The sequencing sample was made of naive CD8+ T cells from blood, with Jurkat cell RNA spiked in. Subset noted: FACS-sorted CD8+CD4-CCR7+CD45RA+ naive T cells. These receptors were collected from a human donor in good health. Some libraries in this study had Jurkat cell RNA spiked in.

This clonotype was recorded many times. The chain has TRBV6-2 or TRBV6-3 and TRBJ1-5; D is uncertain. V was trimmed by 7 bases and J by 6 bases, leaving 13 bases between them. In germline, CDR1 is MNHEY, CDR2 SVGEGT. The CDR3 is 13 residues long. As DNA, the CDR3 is TGTGCCAGCAACCTAGGTCCCGGTCAGCCCCAGCATTTT. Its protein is CASNLGPGQPQHF.

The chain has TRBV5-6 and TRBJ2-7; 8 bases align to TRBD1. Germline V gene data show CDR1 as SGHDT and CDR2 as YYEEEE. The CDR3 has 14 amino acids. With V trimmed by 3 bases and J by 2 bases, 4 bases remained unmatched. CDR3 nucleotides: TGTGCCAGCAGCTGGGGACAGGAAGCCTACGAGCAGTACTTC. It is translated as CASSWGQEAYEQYF. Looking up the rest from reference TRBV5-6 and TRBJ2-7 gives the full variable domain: DAGVTQSPTHLIKTRGQQVTLRCSPKSGHDTVSWYQQALGQGPQFIFQYYEEEERQRGNFPDRFSGHQFPNYSSELNVNALLLGDSALYLCASSWGQEAYEQYFGPGTRLTVT.

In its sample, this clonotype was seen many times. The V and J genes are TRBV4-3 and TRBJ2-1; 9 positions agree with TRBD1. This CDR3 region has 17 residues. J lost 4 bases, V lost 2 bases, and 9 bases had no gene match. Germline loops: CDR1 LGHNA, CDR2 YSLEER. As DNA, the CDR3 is TGCGCCAGCAGCCAACAAAGAACAGGGGGCGCGTACAATGAGCAGTTCTTC. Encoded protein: CASSQQRTGGAYNEQFF.

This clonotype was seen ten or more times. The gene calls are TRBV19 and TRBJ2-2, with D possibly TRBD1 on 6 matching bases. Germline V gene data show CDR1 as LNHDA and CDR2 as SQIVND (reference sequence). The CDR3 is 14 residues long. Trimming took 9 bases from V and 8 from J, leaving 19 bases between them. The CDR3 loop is CASTPTGRLGELFF. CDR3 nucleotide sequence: TGTGCCAGCACCCCGACAGGCCGGTTAGGGGAGCTGTTTTTT.

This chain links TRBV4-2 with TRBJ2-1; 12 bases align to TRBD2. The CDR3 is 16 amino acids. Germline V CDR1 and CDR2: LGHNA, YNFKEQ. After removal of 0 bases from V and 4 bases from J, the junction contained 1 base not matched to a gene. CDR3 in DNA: TGTGCCAGCAGCCAAGAGGGACTAGCGGGTTACAATGAGCAGTTCTTC. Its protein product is CASSQEGLAGYNEQFF.

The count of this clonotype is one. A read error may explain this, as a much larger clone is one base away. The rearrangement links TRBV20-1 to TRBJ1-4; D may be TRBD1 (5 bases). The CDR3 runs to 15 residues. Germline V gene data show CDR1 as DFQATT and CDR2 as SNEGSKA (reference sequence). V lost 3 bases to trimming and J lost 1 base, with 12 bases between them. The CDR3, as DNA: TGCAGTGCTAGGTTCGGGGGGGGAACTAATGAAAAACTGTTTTTT. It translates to CSARFGGGTNEKLFF.

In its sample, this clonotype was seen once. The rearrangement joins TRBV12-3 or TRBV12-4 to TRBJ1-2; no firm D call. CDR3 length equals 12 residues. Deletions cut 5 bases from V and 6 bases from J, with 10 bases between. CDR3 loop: CASSGQINGYTF. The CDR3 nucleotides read TGTGCCAGCAGTGGGCAGATCAATGGCTACACCTTC.

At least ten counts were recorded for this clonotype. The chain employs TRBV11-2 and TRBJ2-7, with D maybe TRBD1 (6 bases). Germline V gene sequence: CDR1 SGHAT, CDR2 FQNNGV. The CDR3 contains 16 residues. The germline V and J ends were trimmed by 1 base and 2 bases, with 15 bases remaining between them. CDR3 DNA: TGTGCCAGCAGCTTAGTAGGGGCAGGGGTGACCTACGAGCAGTACTTC. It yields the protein CASSLVGAGVTYEQYF.

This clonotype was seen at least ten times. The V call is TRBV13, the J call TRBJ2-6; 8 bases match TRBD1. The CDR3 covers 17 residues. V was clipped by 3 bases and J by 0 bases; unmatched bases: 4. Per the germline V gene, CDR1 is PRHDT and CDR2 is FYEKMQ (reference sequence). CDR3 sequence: CASSFQGAHSGANVLTF. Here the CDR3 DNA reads TGTGCCAGCAGCTTCCAGGGGGCGCACTCTGGGGCCAACGTCCTGACTTTC.

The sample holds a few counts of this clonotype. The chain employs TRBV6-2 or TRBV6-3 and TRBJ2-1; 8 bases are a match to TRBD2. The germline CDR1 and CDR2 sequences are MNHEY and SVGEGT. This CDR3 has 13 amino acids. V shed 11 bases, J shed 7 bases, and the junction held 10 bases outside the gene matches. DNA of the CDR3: TGTGCCTCGGTTCGGGGGGGCCGTAATGAGCAGTTCTTC. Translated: CASVRGGRNEQFF.

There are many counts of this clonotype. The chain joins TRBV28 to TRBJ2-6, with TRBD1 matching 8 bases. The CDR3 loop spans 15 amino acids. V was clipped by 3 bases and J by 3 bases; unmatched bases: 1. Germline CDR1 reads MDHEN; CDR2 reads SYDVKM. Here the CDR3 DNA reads TGTGCCAGCAGTTTCAGGGGGCTTGGGGCCAACGTCCTGACTTTC. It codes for CASSFRGLGANVLTF.

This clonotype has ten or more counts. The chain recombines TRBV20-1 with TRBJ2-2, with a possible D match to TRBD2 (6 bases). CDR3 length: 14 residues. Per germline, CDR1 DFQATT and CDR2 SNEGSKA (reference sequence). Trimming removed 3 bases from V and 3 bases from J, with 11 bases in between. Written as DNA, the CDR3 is TGCAGTGCTAGGCCTGGGAGGTACACCGGGGAGCTGTTTTTT. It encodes CSARPGRYTGELFF.

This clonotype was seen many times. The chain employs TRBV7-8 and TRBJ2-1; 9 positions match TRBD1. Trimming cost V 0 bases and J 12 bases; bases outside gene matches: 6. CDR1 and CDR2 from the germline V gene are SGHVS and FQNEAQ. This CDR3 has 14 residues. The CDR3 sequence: CASSLAGTGFSQFF. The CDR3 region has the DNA TGTGCCAGCAGCTTAGCCGGGACAGGGTTTTCGCAGTTCTTC.

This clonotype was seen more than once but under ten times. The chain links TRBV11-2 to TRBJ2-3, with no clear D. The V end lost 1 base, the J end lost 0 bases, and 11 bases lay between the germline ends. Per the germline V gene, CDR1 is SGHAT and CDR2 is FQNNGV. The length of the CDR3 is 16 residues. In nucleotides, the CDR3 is TGTGCCAGCAGCTTAGGTCCCGGGTTGAGCACAGATACGCAGTATTTT. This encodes CASSLGPGLSTDTQYF.

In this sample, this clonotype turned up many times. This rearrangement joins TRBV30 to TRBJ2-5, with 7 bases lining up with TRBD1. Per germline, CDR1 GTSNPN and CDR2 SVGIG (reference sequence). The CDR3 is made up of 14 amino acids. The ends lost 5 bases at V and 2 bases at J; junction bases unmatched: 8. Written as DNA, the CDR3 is TGTGCCTGGGGGCCCGGGACAGTTCAAGAGACCCAGTACTTC. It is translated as CAWGPGTVQETQYF.

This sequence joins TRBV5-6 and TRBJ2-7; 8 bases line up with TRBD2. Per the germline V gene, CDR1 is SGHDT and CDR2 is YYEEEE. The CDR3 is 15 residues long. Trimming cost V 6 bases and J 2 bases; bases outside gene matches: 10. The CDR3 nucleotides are TGTGCCAGCACCCAAAAGCGGGAGCAGACCTACGAGCAGTACTTC. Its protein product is CASTQKREQTYEQYF. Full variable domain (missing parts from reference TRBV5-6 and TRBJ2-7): DAGVTQSPTHLIKTRGQQVTLRCSPKSGHDTVSWYQQALGQGPQFIFQYYEEEERQRGNFPDRFSGHQFPNYSSELNVNALLLGDSALYLCASTQKREQTYEQYFGPGTRLTVT.

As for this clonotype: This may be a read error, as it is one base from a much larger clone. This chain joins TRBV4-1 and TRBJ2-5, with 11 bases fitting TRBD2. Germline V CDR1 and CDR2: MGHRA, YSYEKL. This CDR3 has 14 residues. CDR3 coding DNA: TGCGCCGGCAGCCAAGAGTCCACTAGCGGGGGTCAGGACTTC. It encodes CAGSQESTSGGQDF.

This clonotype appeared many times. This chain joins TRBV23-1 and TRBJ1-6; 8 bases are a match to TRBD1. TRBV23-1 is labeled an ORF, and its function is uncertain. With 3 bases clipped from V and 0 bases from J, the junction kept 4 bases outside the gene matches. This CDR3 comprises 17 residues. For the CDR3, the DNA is TGCGCCAGCAGTCACCTGGACAGGGTCTCCTATAATTCACCCCTCCACTTT. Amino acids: CASSHLDRVSYNSPLHF.

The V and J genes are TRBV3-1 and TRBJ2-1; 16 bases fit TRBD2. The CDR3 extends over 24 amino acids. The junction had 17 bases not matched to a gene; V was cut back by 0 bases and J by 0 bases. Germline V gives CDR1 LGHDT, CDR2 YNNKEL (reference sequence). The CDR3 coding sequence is TGTGCCAGCAGCCAAGATGTCCACGGGGAGGGACTAGCGGGAGGGCCAAGCTCCTACAATGAGCAGTTCTTC. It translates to CASSQDVHGEGLAGGPSSYNEQFF.

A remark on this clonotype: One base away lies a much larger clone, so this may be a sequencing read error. The CDR3 DNA reads TGTGCCACCAGTTACGAGACAGGGGGCTACGAGCAGTACTTC. This encodes CATSYETGGYEQYF. The chain uses TRBV6-2 or TRBV6-3 and TRBJ2-7; TRBD1 matches at 9 bases. The CDR3 sequence is 14 residues long. CDR1 MNHEY and CDR2 SVGEGT come from the germline V gene.

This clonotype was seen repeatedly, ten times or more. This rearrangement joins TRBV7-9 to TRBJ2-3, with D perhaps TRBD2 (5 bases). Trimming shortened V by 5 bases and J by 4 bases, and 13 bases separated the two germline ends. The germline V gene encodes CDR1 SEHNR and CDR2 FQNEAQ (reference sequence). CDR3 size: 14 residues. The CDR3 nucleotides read TGTGCCAGCAGCACAGTCGAGGGCCCAGATACGCAGTATTTT. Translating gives CASSTVEGPDTQYF.

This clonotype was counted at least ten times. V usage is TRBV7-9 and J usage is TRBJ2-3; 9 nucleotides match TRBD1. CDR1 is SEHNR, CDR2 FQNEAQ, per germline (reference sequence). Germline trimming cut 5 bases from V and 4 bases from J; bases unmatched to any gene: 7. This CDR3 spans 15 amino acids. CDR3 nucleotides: TGTGCCAGCAGCGCCCCCGGACAGGGGTCAGATACGCAGTATTTT. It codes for CASSAPGQGSDTQYF.

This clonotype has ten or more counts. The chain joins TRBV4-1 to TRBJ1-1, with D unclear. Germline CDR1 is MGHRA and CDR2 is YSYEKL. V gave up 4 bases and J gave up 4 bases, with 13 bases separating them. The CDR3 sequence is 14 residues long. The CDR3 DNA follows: TGCGCCAGCAGCCGGAAGGACGATAGCACTGAAGCTTTCTTT. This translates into CASSRKDDSTEAFF.

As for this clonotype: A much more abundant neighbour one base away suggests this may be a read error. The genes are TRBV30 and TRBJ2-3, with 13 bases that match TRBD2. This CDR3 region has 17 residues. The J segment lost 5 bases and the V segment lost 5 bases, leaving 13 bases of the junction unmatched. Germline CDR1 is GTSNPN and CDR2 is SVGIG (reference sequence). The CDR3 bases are TGTGCCTGGGGGGGACGTATGACTAGCGGGGGGTTAGATACGCAGTATTTT. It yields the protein CAWGGRMTSGGLDTQYF.

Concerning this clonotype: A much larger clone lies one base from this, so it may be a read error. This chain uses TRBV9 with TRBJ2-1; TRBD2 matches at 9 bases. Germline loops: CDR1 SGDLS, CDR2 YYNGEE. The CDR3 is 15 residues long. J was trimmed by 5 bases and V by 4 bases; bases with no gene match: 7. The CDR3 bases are TGTGCCAGCAGCTGTGGACTAGCGAGGAACAATGAGCAGTTCTTC. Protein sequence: CASSCGLARNNEQFF. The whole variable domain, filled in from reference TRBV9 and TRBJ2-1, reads DSGVTQTPKHLITATGQRVTLRCSPRSGDLSVYWYQQSLDQGLQFLIQYYNGEERAKGNILERFSAQQFPDLHSELNLSSLELGDSALYFCASSCGLARNNEQFFGPGTRLTVL.

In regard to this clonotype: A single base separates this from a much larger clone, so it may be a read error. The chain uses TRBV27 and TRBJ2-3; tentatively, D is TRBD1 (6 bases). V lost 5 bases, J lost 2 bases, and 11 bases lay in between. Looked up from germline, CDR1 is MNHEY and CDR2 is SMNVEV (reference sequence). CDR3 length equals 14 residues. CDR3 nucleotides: TGTGCCAGCAGTCAGGGGCACCCCACAGATACGCAGTATTTT. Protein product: CASSQGHPTDTQYF.

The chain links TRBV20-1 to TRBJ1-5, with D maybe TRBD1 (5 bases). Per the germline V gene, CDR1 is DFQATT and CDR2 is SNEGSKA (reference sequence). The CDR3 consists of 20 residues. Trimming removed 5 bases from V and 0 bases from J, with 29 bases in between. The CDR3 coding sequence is TGCAGTGCTCGAAAGAGAGGTGTCACAGGCGAACTTTATAGCAATCAGCCCCAGCATTTT. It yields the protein CSARKRGVTGELYSNQPQHF.